Listed below are T cell receptor beta chains from one sample, sequenced in a study of cytomegalovirus exposure and HLA in healthy donors. The data were produced by immunoSEQ multiplex PCR, yet TCRdb's version contains in-frame clones alone and is incomplete. The sample holds a few hundred thousand clones, about nine tenths seen once. The sequencing sample was made of PBMCs. Receptors originate from a woman aged 25 to 45 in good health and CMV-seronegative. The CDR3 runs from the conserved cysteine through the conserved F or W. Fields, in order: V gene, D gene, J gene, clone size, CDR3 protein, CDR3 DNA. A D gene is named only where the DNA matches it firmly. For some rows the clone size is stated as once, few or many, or as a class when expanded; others skip it.

V gene: TRBV6-5
D gene: TRBD1
J gene: TRBJ2-7
clone size: -
CDR3 protein: CASSYSGTDHYEQYF
CDR3 DNA: TGTGCCAGCAGTTACTCCGGGACAGATCACTACGAGCAGTACTTC

V gene: TRBV5-6
D gene: TRBD1
J gene: TRBJ2-7
clone size: -
CDR3 protein: CASSLGQSEQYF
CDR3 DNA: TGTGCCAGCAGCCTGGGACAGAGCGAGCAGTACTTC

V gene: TRBV7-3
D gene: -
J gene: TRBJ2-2
clone size: -
CDR3 protein: CASSLNGRELFF
CDR3 DNA: TGTGCCAGCAGCTTAAACGGGAGGGAGCTGTTTTTT

V gene: TRBV7-2
D gene: TRBD1
J gene: TRBJ1-5
clone size: -
CDR3 protein: CASSERTGSNQPQHF
CDR3 DNA: TGTGCCAGCAGCGAACGGACAGGTAGCAATCAGCCCCAGCATTTT

V gene: TRBV10-3
D gene: -
J gene: TRBJ2-1
clone size: once
CDR3 protein: CAISESGSLYNEQFF
CDR3 DNA: TGTGCCATCAGTGAGTCGGGTAGTCTCTACAATGAGCAGTTCTTC

V gene: TRBV5-1
D gene: -
J gene: TRBJ2-2
clone size: -
CDR3 protein: CASSLESGQHRELFF
CDR3 DNA: TGCGCCAGCAGCTTGGAGTCAGGGCAGCACCGGGAGCTGTTTTTT

V gene: TRBV18
D gene: -
J gene: TRBJ2-3
clone size: -
CDR3 protein: CASSPQTGTDTQYF
CDR3 DNA: TGTGCCAGCTCGCCCCAGACAGGCACAGATACGCAGTATTTT

V gene: TRBV29-1
D gene: -
J gene: TRBJ2-3
clone size: -
CDR3 protein: CSVDGGAEITDTQYF
CDR3 DNA: TGCAGCGTTGACGGAGGAGCAGAAATCACAGATACGCAGTATTTT

V gene: TRBV19
D gene: TRBD1
J gene: TRBJ1-4
clone size: -
CDR3 protein: CASSTSGQGADEKLFF
CDR3 DNA: TGTGCCAGTAGTACCTCGGGACAGGGGGCTGATGAAAAACTGTTTTTT

V gene: TRBV5-4
D gene: -
J gene: TRBJ2-7
clone size: -
CDR3 protein: CASSLGWESYEQYF
CDR3 DNA: TGTGCCAGCAGCTTGGGGTGGGAATCCTACGAGCAGTACTTC

V gene: TRBV9
D gene: -
J gene: TRBJ2-1
clone size: -
CDR3 protein: CASSDDYNEQFF
CDR3 DNA: TGTGCCAGCAGCGATGATTACAATGAGCAGTTCTTC

V gene: TRBV5-6
D gene: TRBD1
J gene: TRBJ2-3
clone size: -
CDR3 protein: CASSQGTGTRGDTQYF
CDR3 DNA: TGTGCCAGCAGCCAAGGGACAGGGACGCGGGGAGATACGCAGTATTTT

V gene: TRBV5-6
D gene: TRBD2
J gene: TRBJ2-7
clone size: -
CDR3 protein: CASSYGLAGSYEQYF
CDR3 DNA: TGTGCCAGCAGCTACGGACTAGCGGGGTCCTACGAGCAGTACTTC

V gene: TRBV11-2
D gene: TRBD2
J gene: TRBJ2-3
clone size: -
CDR3 protein: CASSQALRGSDTQYF
CDR3 DNA: TGTGCCAGCAGTCAAGCACTTCGCGGGAGTGATACGCAGTATTTT

V gene: TRBV7-2
D gene: -
J gene: TRBJ2-3
clone size: -
CDR3 protein: CASSLKGTKTSTDTQYF
CDR3 DNA: TGTGCCAGCAGCTTGAAGGGGACGAAGACTAGCACAGATACGCAGTATTTT

V gene: TRBV5-6
D gene: TRBD1
J gene: TRBJ2-1
clone size: once
CDR3 protein: CASSIGTASNEQFF
CDR3 DNA: TGTGCCAGCAGCATAGGGACAGCCTCCAATGAGCAGTTCTTC

V gene: TRBV5-1
D gene: TRBD2
J gene: TRBJ2-7
clone size: -
CDR3 protein: CASTLAGPDYEQYF
CDR3 DNA: TGCGCCAGCACACTAGCGGGACCCGACTACGAGCAGTACTTC

V gene: TRBV7-2
D gene: TRBD1
J gene: TRBJ2-2
clone size: -
CDR3 protein: CASSLRQGSVGPGELFF
CDR3 DNA: TGTGCCAGCAGCCTCCGACAGGGGAGCGTGGGGCCCGGGGAGCTGTTTTTT

V gene: TRBV30
D gene: TRBD1
J gene: TRBJ1-1
clone size: -
CDR3 protein: CAWEGQIYTEAFF
CDR3 DNA: TGTGCCTGGGAGGGACAGATATACACTGAAGCTTTCTTT

V gene: TRBV19
D gene: -
J gene: TRBJ1-5
clone size: -
CDR3 protein: CASSIDQHGVQPQHF
CDR3 DNA: TGTGCCAGTAGTATAGACCAACACGGAGTTCAGCCCCAGCATTTT

V gene: TRBV19
D gene: TRBD1
J gene: TRBJ2-7
clone size: -
CDR3 protein: CASRGQGEIYEQYF
CDR3 DNA: TGTGCCAGTAGGGGACAGGGGGAGATCTACGAGCAGTACTTC

V gene: TRBV10-3
D gene: -
J gene: TRBJ1-3
clone size: -
CDR3 protein: CAIRSGGSGNTIYF
CDR3 DNA: TGTGCCATCCGGTCGGGGGGCTCTGGAAACACCATATATTTT

V gene: TRBV20-1
D gene: -
J gene: TRBJ2-7
clone size: -
CDR3 protein: CSAQGDYEQYF
CDR3 DNA: TGCAGTGCCCAGGGTGACTACGAGCAGTACTTC

V gene: TRBV7-2
D gene: TRBD2
J gene: TRBJ2-7
clone size: -
CDR3 protein: CASSLGGISGPTISYEQYF
CDR3 DNA: TGTGCCAGCAGCTTAGGAGGGATTAGCGGGCCGACTATATCCTACGAGCAGTACTTC

V gene: TRBV13
D gene: -
J gene: TRBJ2-7
clone size: -
CDR3 protein: CASSGQRVHPGVQYF
CDR3 DNA: TGTGCCAGCAGCGGTCAGCGGGTCCACCCGGGGGTGCAGTACTTC

V gene: TRBV7-9
D gene: -
J gene: TRBJ2-1
clone size: -
CDR3 protein: CASSLVGDEQFF
CDR3 DNA: TGTGCCAGCAGCTTAGTCGGCGATGAGCAGTTCTTC

V gene: TRBV4-2
D gene: -
J gene: TRBJ2-1
clone size: -
CDR3 protein: CASSPRTGNEQFF
CDR3 DNA: TGTGCCAGCAGCCCAAGGACTGGGAATGAGCAGTTCTTC

V gene: TRBV28
D gene: -
J gene: TRBJ2-7
clone size: -
CDR3 protein: CASSLSTTPRGYDEQYF
CDR3 DNA: TGTGCCAGCAGTTTATCAACGACACCCCGGGGATACGACGAGCAGTACTTC

V gene: TRBV2
D gene: TRBD2
J gene: TRBJ2-5
clone size: -
CDR3 protein: CASTRTSGTKETQYF
CDR3 DNA: TGTGCCAGCACTCGGACTAGCGGGACCAAAGAGACCCAGTACTTC

V gene: TRBV5-1
D gene: -
J gene: TRBJ2-7
clone size: -
CDR3 protein: CASSLGEGYEQYF
CDR3 DNA: TGCGCCAGCAGCCTGGGAGAGGGCTACGAGCAGTACTTC

V gene: TRBV13
D gene: TRBD2
J gene: TRBJ2-1
clone size: -
CDR3 protein: CASSSTSGSYEQFF
CDR3 DNA: TGTGCCAGCAGCTCGACTAGCGGGAGCTATGAGCAGTTCTTC

V gene: TRBV19
D gene: -
J gene: TRBJ1-5
clone size: -
CDR3 protein: CASTGRGNQPQHF
CDR3 DNA: TGTGCCAGTACGGGACGAGGCAATCAGCCCCAGCATTTT

V gene: TRBV6-1
D gene: -
J gene: TRBJ2-2
clone size: -
CDR3 protein: CASSGQGANTGELFF
CDR3 DNA: TGTGCCAGCAGTGGCCAGGGCGCGAACACCGGGGAGCTGTTTTTT

V gene: TRBV6-1
D gene: -
J gene: TRBJ2-7
clone size: -
CDR3 protein: CASSDRGIEQYF
CDR3 DNA: TGTGCCAGCAGTGACAGGGGCATAGAGCAGTACTTC

V gene: TRBV27
D gene: -
J gene: TRBJ1-1
clone size: -
CDR3 protein: CASRESGTHFKAFF
CDR3 DNA: TGTGCCAGCAGGGAAAGCGGGACACATTTCAAAGCTTTCTTT

V gene: TRBV28
D gene: -
J gene: TRBJ1-4
clone size: -
CDR3 protein: CASSLWGQPPTNEKLFF
CDR3 DNA: TGTGCCAGCAGTTTATGGGGCCAGCCCCCAACTAATGAAAAACTGTTTTTT

V gene: TRBV4-2
D gene: -
J gene: TRBJ2-3
clone size: -
CDR3 protein: CASSQDGAAGSSTDTQYF
CDR3 DNA: TGTGCCAGCAGCCAAGACGGGGCGGCCGGGAGTAGCACAGATACGCAGTATTTT

V gene: TRBV6-1
D gene: TRBD1
J gene: TRBJ2-7
clone size: -
CDR3 protein: CASSAGTASSYEQYF
CDR3 DNA: TGTGCCAGCAGTGCAGGGACAGCGTCCTCCTACGAGCAGTACTTC

V gene: TRBV5-4
D gene: -
J gene: TRBJ2-3
clone size: -
CDR3 protein: CASSWADTQYF
CDR3 DNA: TGTGCCAGCAGCTGGGCAGATACGCAGTATTTT

V gene: TRBV4-1
D gene: -
J gene: TRBJ1-4
clone size: once
CDR3 protein: CASSHPPAPGGGEEKLFF
CDR3 DNA: TGCGCCAGCAGCCACCCCCCGGCGCCAGGCGGCGGAGAGGAAAAACTGTTTTTT

V gene: TRBV15
D gene: -
J gene: TRBJ1-4
clone size: -
CDR3 protein: CATSTWEQTGEKLFF
CDR3 DNA: TGTGCCACCAGCACCTGGGAACAAACCGGGGAAAAACTGTTTTTT

V gene: TRBV29-1
D gene: -
J gene: TRBJ2-7
clone size: -
CDR3 protein: CSVEDVLDGEQYF
CDR3 DNA: TGCAGCGTTGAAGATGTACTAGACGGCGAGCAGTACTTC

V gene: TRBV13
D gene: -
J gene: TRBJ2-1
clone size: -
CDR3 protein: CASSSRDRNEQFF
CDR3 DNA: TGTGCCAGCAGCTCCCGGGACCGTAATGAGCAGTTCTTC

V gene: TRBV28
D gene: -
J gene: TRBJ1-2
clone size: -
CDR3 protein: CASRTTGYGYTF
CDR3 DNA: TGTGCCAGCAGAACGACGGGCTATGGCTACACCTTC

V gene: TRBV28
D gene: TRBD2
J gene: TRBJ2-7
clone size: -
CDR3 protein: CASSLSGGARYEQYF
CDR3 DNA: TGTGCCAGCAGTTTATCGGGGGGAGCACGGTACGAGCAGTACTTC

V gene: TRBV5-1
D gene: -
J gene: TRBJ1-3
clone size: -
CDR3 protein: CASTRDIGISGNTIYF
CDR3 DNA: TGCGCCAGCACCCGGGACATCGGGATCTCTGGAAACACCATATATTTT

V gene: TRBV9
D gene: -
J gene: TRBJ1-4
clone size: -
CDR3 protein: CASSPGTYTDEKLFF
CDR3 DNA: TGTGCCAGCAGCCCGGGGACCTACACCGATGAAAAACTGTTTTTT

V gene: TRBV5-1
D gene: -
J gene: TRBJ2-1
clone size: -
CDR3 protein: CASRGVDYNEQFF
CDR3 DNA: TGCGCCAGCAGGGGGGTTGATTACAATGAGCAGTTCTTC

V gene: TRBV28
D gene: -
J gene: TRBJ1-3
clone size: -
CDR3 protein: CASRSRGSFENTIYF
CDR3 DNA: TGTGCCAGCAGGTCGAGGGGAAGCTTTGAAAACACCATATATTTT

V gene: TRBV19
D gene: -
J gene: TRBJ2-7
clone size: -
CDR3 protein: CASSPRVWYEQYF
CDR3 DNA: TGTGCCAGTAGTCCCCGGGTGTGGTACGAGCAGTACTTC

V gene: TRBV4-3
D gene: -
J gene: TRBJ2-1
clone size: -
CDR3 protein: CASSQEYGGANEQFF
CDR3 DNA: TGCGCCAGCAGCCAAGAGTACGGCGGGGCCAATGAGCAGTTCTTC

V gene: TRBV4-1
D gene: TRBD1
J gene: TRBJ2-5
clone size: -
CDR3 protein: CASSQVTGGQQETQYF
CDR3 DNA: TGCGCCAGCAGCCAAGTCACAGGGGGACAGCAAGAGACCCAGTACTTC

V gene: TRBV5-1
D gene: -
J gene: TRBJ2-7
clone size: -
CDR3 protein: CASSPGTVSYEQYF
CDR3 DNA: TGCGCCAGCAGCCCAGGAACAGTGTCCTACGAGCAGTACTTC

V gene: TRBV5-6
D gene: TRBD1
J gene: TRBJ2-5
clone size: -
CDR3 protein: CASSPSDRETQYF
CDR3 DNA: TGTGCCAGCAGCCCGTCGGACAGGGAGACCCAGTACTTC